These T cell receptor beta chains were read from a single sample in a study of glioma-infiltrating T cells after dendritic cell vaccination. Profiling relied on immunoSEQ multiplex PCR, and the TCRdb table lists in-frame clones only, not all of them. The sample holds about 99,000 clones, approximately 80% seen once. The sample here was blood, taken after dendritic cell vaccination. The receptor source for this set is a human donor with glioblastoma. Both conserved end residues are part of each CDR3. D genes are given only for firm matches. Part of the rows lack a size; the others show once, few, many or a class for expanded clones.

clone_size	d_call	v_call	j_call	cdr3_nt	cdr3_aa
-	-	TRBV5-5	TRBJ1-6	TGTGCCAGCAGCCCCATTGGACAGTATAATTCACCCCTCCACTTT	CASSPIGQYNSPLHF
-	TRBD2	TRBV19	TRBJ2-3	TGTGCCAGTAAACTGGGGGGGGTCAGCACAGATACGCAGTATTTT	CASKLGGVSTDTQYF
few	-	TRBV4-1	TRBJ2-2	TGCGCCAGCAGCCAAGATTCCCCCTCGTACTCCGGGGAGCTGTTTTTT	CASSQDSPSYSGELFF
-	-	TRBV27	TRBJ1-6	TGTGCCAGCAGTTTATTTGGGGGGATTCAGAATTCACCCCTCCACTTT	CASSLFGGIQNSPLHF
-	-	TRBV5-1	TRBJ1-1	TGCGCCAGCAGCTTGGGTACGCGGGGGCTCCACCCTGAAGTTTTCTTT	CASSLGTRGLHPEVFF
-	TRBD2	TRBV7-3	TRBJ2-3	TGTGCCAGCAGCTTAAGGTCGGGGGGGGCCCCAGATACGCAGTATTTT	CASSLRSGGAPDTQYF
-	TRBD1	TRBV7-9	TRBJ2-4	TGTGCCAGCAGCGCATTACAGGGGGAGGAGGACTTC	CASSALQGEEDF
few	TRBD1	TRBV18	TRBJ1-1	TGTGCCAGCTCTTTTGAGACAGGGGGAGTGACTGAAGCTTTCTTT	CASSFETGGVTEAFF
-	-	TRBV6-5	TRBJ1-1	TGTGCCAGCAGTTACGGTCGGGACAAGAACACTGAAGCTTTCTTT	CASSYGRDKNTEAFF
few	TRBD2	TRBV15	TRBJ2-2	TGTGCCACCAGCACGTGGGGGAGGGGTACCGGGGAGCTGTTTTTT	CATSTWGRGTGELFF
-	-	TRBV7-9	TRBJ2-1	TGTGCCAGCAGCTTAGGTGAGGCCCATGAGCAGTTCTTC	CASSLGEAHEQFF
-	-	TRBV7-3	TRBJ1-2	TGTGCCAGCAGCTTAAGGGCGGACAGCAACTATGGCTACACCTTC	CASSLRADSNYGYTF
once	-	TRBV27	TRBJ1-1	TGTGCCAGCAGCAATAAGGGGGGGGTAACCACTGAAGCTTTCTTT	CASSNKGGVTTEAFF
-	-	TRBV18	TRBJ1-1	TGTGCCAGCTCACCAGGGCAGGGGAACACTGAAGCTTTCTTT	CASSPGQGNTEAFF
-	-	TRBV18	TRBJ1-1	TGTGCCAGCTCACGGGGGGGAGAAAACACTGAAGCTTTCTTT	CASSRGGENTEAFF
-	TRBD1	TRBV6-6	TRBJ2-7	TGTGCCAGCAGAGGGACAGGGTCCTCCTACGAGCAGTACTTC	CASRGTGSSYEQYF
-	-	TRBV30	TRBJ1-5	TGTGCCTGGAGGGCCTGGGGGGACAATCAGCCCCAGCATTTT	CAWRAWGDNQPQHF
-	-	TRBV5-4	TRBJ2-6	TGTGCCAGCAGCTTGGGGGGGCAGGGCAGCTCTGGGGCCAACGTCCTGACTTTC	CASSLGGQGSSGANVLTF
-	-	TRBV5-1	TRBJ1-2	TGCGCCAGCAGCTTGGCCTCGGATGGCTACACCTTC	CASSLASDGYTF
-	TRBD2	TRBV2	TRBJ2-1	TGTGCCAGCCAGACTAGCGGGATGTACAATGAGCAGTTCTTC	CASQTSGMYNEQFF
-	-	TRBV10-3	TRBJ2-7	TGTGCCATCACCTCCCTGGTCGGCGAGCAGTACTTC	CAITSLVGEQYF
-	TRBD1	TRBV7-3	TRBJ1-6	TGTGCCAGGAATAGGACAGGGTGGGAATCACCCCTCCACTTT	CARNRTGWESPLHF
-	TRBD1	TRBV6-5	TRBJ2-3	TGTGCCAGCCGGGACAGCGGCACAGATACGCAGTATTTT	CASRDSGTDTQYF
-	-	TRBV6-1	TRBJ1-6	TGTGCCAGCGGGTGGTTTGCGGGTTATAATTCACCCCTCCACTTT	CASGWFAGYNSPLHF
-	-	TRBV9	TRBJ1-3	TGTGCCAGCAGCCCCCAGCGGGCTCTCTCTGGAAACACCATATATTTT	CASSPQRALSGNTIYF
-	-	TRBV2	TRBJ1-1	TGTGCCAGCAGTCGCCTAGAGTGGATGGCTTTCTTT	CASSRLEWMAFF
-	-	TRBV5-3	TRBJ2-7	TGTGCCAGAAGCCTATACGAGCAGTACTTC	CARSLYEQYF
-	TRBD1	TRBV5-1	TRBJ1-1	TGCGCCAGCAGCATTTTAGGACAGGTGAACACTGAAGCTTTCTTT	CASSILGQVNTEAFF
-	TRBD2	TRBV5-1	TRBJ2-3	TGCGCCAGCAGCTTGACTAGCGCAAGCACAGATACGCAGTATTTT	CASSLTSASTDTQYF
-	TRBD2	TRBV28	TRBJ2-7	TGTGCCAGCAGACCCGGACTAGCGTCGGGAGAGCAGTACTTC	CASRPGLASGEQYF
-	TRBD1	TRBV27	TRBJ1-4	TGTGCCAGCAGTCCCCTCGGACAGGGAAGGAACGAAAAACTGTTTTTT	CASSPLGQGRNEKLFF
-	TRBD1	TRBV5-4	TRBJ2-1	TGTGCCAGCAGCTTGGGACGCAGCCCGGGACAGGACGTCAGTGAGCAGTTCTTC	CASSLGRSPGQDVSEQFF
-	-	TRBV28	TRBJ2-1	TGTGCCAGCAGTTTGCTACAGGGATCGCAGTTCTTC	CASSLLQGSQFF
-	TRBD1	TRBV6-5	TRBJ1-2	TGTGCCAGCAGTCCTCAAGGACAGGGTGACTACACCTTC	CASSPQGQGDYTF
-	TRBD1	TRBV4-2	TRBJ1-4	TGTGCCAGCAGCCATCTCGTGGTTCCACAGAAACGGGACAGGGTATGGGGACACGAAAAACTGTTTTTT	CASSHLVVPQKRDRVWGHEKLFF
-	TRBD2	TRBV9	TRBJ2-5	TGTGCCAGCAGCGGAGGACTAGCGGGGGGCCAAGAGACCCAGTACTTC	CASSGGLAGGQETQYF
-	-	TRBV5-1	TRBJ2-1	TGCGCCAGCAGCTTTTTGTGGGTGGCAGAGGGTGAGCAGTTCTTC	CASSFLWVAEGEQFF
-	-	TRBV5-1	TRBJ2-5	TGCGCCAGCAGCTTGGAGTCCCGGGAGACCCAGTACTTC	CASSLESRETQYF
-	-	TRBV10-3	TRBJ2-5	TGTGCCATCAGTGAGTTCCGGGGGGAGACCCAGTACTTC	CAISEFRGETQYF
-	TRBD1	TRBV30	TRBJ1-6	TGTGCCTGGAGTTACCGACAGGGGAGACATTCACCCCTCCACTTT	CAWSYRQGRHSPLHF
-	TRBD2	TRBV5-1	TRBJ2-1	TGCGCCAGCAGCTTGGTTAGCGGGGCCTCGTCGGGCCATGAGCAGTTCTTC	CASSLVSGASSGHEQFF
-	-	TRBV5-1	TRBJ1-2	TGCGCCAGCAGCCCGAGGGGAGGGACGCAAGATAACTATGGCTACACCTTC	CASSPRGGTQDNYGYTF
-	TRBD2	TRBV27	TRBJ2-1	TGTGCCAGCAGTTTTGCAGCGGGGGGGTACAATGAGCAGTTCTTC	CASSFAAGGYNEQFF
-	TRBD1	TRBV4-2	TRBJ1-4	TGTGCCAGCAGCCAGGAGGGACAGGGTGGGAGGGAAAAACTGTTTTTT	CASSQEGQGGREKLFF
-	-	TRBV6-1	TRBJ1-1	TGTGCCAGCGGTTCCAGGGTAATTCGAGACACTGAAGCTTTCTTT	CASGSRVIRDTEAFF
-	-	TRBV18	TRBJ1-2	TGTGCCAGCTCCCAATCCCCTCCTCGAGCTAACTATGGCTACACCTTC	CASSQSPPRANYGYTF
-	TRBD2	TRBV9	TRBJ2-4	TGTGCCAGCACACACGGGGGTATGAGCGGGGACATTCAGTACTTC	CASTHGGMSGDIQYF
-	-	TRBV7-9	TRBJ1-5	TGTGCCAGCAGCTTAGGGGGGGTCGGTCAGCCCCAGCATTTT	CASSLGGVGQPQHF
-	TRBD1	TRBV28	TRBJ2-7	TGTGCCAGCAGTTCCACAGGGGGCTCCTACGAGCAGTACTTC	CASSSTGGSYEQYF
-	-	TRBV4-1	TRBJ1-1	TGCGCCAGCAGCCAAGATCGGGGGGTGAACACTGAAGCTTTCTTT	CASSQDRGVNTEAFF
-	TRBD2	TRBV5-1	TRBJ2-5	TGCGCCAGCAGCTTGGCCTTAGCGGGCGAAGAGACCCAGTACTTC	CASSLALAGEETQYF